This entry concerns a single T cell receptor (beta chain). Its antigen is not known. The data originate from a study of beta chain features in type 1 diabetes. Whole-study context: Examination covered 107,917,701 sorted cells spanning all samples.

Germline CDR1 is LNHNV and CDR2 is YYDKDF (reference sequence). Trimming removed 0 bases at V and 5 bases at J, with 13 bases between. The CDR3 runs to 15 residues. A single heparinised draw of about 100 mL on average was taken per donor. CD45RO/CCR7/CD25/CD127/CD95/CD27 separated CD4+ naive, central memory, regulatory and stem cell-like memory cells by sorting. Over 95% purity was reached by all sorted populations. cDNA synthesis used the whole RNA isolate, giving expressed TCRB sequences. Assay: immunoSEQ multiplex PCR; the TCRdb copy retains only in-frame clones and omits some. The sample contains some 290,000 clones, more than 13% of which appear only once. Study results and limitations: All four CD4+ subsets of Type 1 diabetes patients contained TCRB CDR3s that were moderately but significantly shorter.

The chain uses TRBV15 and TRBJ2-5; D may be TRBD2 (5 bases). The TCR comes from a man aged 25 to 45 with type 1 diabetes. The sequencing input was naive CD4+ T cells from blood. The CDR3 protein is CATSRDRGSGETQYF. In nucleotides, the CDR3 is TGTGCCACCAGCAGAGATCGGGGTTCAGGCGAGACCCAGTACTTC.